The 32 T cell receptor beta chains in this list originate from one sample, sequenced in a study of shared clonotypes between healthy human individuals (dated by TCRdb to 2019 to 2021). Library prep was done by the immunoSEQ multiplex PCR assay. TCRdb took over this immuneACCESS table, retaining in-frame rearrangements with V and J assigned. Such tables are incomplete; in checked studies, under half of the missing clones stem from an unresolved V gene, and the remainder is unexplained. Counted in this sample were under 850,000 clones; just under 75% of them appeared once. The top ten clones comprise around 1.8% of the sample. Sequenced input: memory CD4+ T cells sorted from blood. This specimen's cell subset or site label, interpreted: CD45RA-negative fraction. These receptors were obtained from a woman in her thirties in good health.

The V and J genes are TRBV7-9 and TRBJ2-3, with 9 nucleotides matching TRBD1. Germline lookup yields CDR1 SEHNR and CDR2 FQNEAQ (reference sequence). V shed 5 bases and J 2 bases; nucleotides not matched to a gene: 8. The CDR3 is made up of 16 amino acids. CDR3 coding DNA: TGTGCCAGCAGCACCGGGGGGACAGGGCCCACAGATACGCAGTATTTT. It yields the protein CASSTGGTGPTDTQYF.

The CDR3 DNA reads as TGTGCCAGTAGTATGGCTTGGAGCACAAGCAAAACCACTGAGCAGTTCTTC. It encodes CASSMAWSTSKTTEQFF. The V gene is TRBV19, the J gene TRBJ2-1, with D unclear. Trimming shortened V by 3 bases and J by 9 bases, and 24 bases separated the two germline ends. The germline CDR1 and CDR2 sequences are LNHDA and SQIVND (reference sequence). This CDR3 is 17 amino acids long.

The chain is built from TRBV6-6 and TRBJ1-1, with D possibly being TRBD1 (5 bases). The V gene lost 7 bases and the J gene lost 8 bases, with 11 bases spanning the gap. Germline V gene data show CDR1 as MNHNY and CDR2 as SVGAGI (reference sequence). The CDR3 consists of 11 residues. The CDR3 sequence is CASTFEGEAFF. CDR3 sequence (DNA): TGTGCCAGCACCTTCGAGGGGGAAGCTTTCTTT.

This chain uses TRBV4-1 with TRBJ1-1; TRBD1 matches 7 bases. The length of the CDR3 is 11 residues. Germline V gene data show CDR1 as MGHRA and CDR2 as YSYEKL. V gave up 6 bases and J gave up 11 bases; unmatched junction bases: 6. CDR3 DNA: TGCGCCAGCAGGCAGGGGGTAAACGCTTTCTTT. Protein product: CASRQGVNAFF.

CDR3 sequence reads: CSVVLRFAYEQYF. CDR3 in DNA: TGCAGCGTTGTTTTGAGATTCGCGTACGAGCAGTACTTC. V and J are TRBV29-1 and TRBJ2-7; the D is unclear. CDR1 is SQVTM, CDR2 ANQGSEA, per germline. The CDR3 is 13 amino acids. Trimming took off 4 bases at V and 4 bases at J, with 14 bases between the two ends.

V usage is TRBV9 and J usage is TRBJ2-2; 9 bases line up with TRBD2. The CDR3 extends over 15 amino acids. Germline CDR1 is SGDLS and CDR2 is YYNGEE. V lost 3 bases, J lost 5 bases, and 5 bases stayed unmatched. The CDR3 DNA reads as TGTGCCAGCAGCGCCGGGACTAGCTGGACCGGGGAGCTGTTTTTT. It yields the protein CASSAGTSWTGELFF.

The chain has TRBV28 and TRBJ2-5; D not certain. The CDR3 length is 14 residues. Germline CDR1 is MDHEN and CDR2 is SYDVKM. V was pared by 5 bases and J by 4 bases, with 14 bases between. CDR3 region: CASSQGTLTETQYF. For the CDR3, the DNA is TGTGCCAGCAGTCAAGGAACCCTGACAGAGACCCAGTACTTC.

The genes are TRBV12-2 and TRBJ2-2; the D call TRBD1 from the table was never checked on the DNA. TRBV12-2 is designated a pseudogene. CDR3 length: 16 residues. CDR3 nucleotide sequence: TGTGCAAGTCGCTTAGTCGACAGGGGGGACACCGGGGAGCTGTTTTTT. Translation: CASRLVDRGDTGELFF.

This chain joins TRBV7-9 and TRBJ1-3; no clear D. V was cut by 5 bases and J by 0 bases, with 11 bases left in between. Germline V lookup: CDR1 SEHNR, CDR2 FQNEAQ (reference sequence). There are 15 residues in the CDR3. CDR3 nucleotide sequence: TGTGCCAGCAGCGCATACGAAGCCTCTGGAAACACCATATATTTT. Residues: CASSAYEASGNTIYF.

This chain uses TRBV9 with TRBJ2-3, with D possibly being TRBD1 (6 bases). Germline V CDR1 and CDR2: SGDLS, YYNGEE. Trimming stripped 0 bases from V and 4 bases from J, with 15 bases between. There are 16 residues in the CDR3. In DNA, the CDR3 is TGTGCCAGCAGCGTAGAGAGGGGGACACATGCAGATACGCAGTATTTT. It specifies CASSVERGTHADTQYF.

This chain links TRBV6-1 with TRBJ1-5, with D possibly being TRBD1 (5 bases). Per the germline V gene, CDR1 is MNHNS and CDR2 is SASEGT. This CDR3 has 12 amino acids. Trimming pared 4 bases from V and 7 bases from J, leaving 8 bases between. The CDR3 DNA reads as TGTGCCAGCAGTGGGGGGGGGCAGCCCCAGCATTTT. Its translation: CASSGGGQPQHF.

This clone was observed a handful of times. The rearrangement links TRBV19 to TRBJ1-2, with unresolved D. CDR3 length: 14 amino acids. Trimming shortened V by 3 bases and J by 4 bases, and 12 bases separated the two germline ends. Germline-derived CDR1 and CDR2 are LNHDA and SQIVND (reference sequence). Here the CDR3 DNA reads TGTGCCAGTAGTATGAGGCGGGGTGGCTATGGCTACACCTTC. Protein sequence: CASSMRRGGYGYTF.

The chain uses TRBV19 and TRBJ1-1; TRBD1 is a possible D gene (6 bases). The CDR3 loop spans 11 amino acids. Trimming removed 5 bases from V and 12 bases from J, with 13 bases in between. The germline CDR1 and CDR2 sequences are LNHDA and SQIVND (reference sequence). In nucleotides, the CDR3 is TGTGCCAGTAGTGTCGGGACATATCCTTTCTTT. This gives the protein CASSVGTYPFF.

The CDR3 reads CASSIAGNYEQYF. The CDR3 coding sequence is TGTGCCAGTAGTATAGCGGGAAACTACGAGCAGTACTTC. The chain links TRBV19 to TRBJ2-7; D may be TRBD2 (5 bases). V lost 1 base to trimming and J lost 3 bases, with 7 bases between them. The germline V gene has CDR1 LNHDA and CDR2 SQIVND (reference sequence). This CDR3 is 13 amino acids long.

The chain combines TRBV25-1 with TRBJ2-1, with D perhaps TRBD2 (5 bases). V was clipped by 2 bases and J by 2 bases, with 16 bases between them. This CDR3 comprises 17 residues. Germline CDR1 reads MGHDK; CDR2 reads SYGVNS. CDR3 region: CASSETRSAGPYNEQFF. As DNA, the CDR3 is TGTGCCAGCAGTGAAACCCGCTCGGCGGGTCCCTACAATGAGCAGTTCTTC.

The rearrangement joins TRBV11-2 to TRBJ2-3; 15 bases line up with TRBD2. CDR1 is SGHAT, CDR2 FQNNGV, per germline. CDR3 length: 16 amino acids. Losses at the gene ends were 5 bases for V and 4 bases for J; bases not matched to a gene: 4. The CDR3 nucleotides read TGTGCCAGCAGCCCAGGACTAGCGGGAGGGTCAGATACGCAGTATTTT. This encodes CASSPGLAGGSDTQYF.

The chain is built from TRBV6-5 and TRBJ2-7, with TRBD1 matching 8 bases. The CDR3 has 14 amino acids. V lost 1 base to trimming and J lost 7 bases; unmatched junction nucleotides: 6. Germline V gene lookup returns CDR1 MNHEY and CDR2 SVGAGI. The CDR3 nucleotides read TGTGCCAGCAGTTACTACAGGGGGTCAGGTGAGCAGTACTTC. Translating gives CASSYYRGSGEQYF.

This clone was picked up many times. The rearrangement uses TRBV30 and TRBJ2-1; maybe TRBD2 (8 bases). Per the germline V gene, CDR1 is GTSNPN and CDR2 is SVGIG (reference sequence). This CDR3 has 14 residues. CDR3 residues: CAGVAGQSYNEQFF. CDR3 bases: TGTGCTGGGGTAGCGGGACAGTCCTACAATGAGCAGTTCTTC. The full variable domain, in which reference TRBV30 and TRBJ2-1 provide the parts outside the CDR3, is SQTIHQWPATLVQPVGSPLSLECTVEGTSNPNLYWYRQAAGRGLQLLFYSVGIGQISSEVPQNLSASRPQDRQFILSSKKLLLSDSGFYLCAGVAGQSYNEQFFGPGTRLTVL.

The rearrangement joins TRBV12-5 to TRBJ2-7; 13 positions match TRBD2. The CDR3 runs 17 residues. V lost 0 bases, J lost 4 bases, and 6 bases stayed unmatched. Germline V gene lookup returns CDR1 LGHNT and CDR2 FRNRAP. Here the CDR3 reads CASGLVLAGGNGYEQYF. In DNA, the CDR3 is TGTGCTAGTGGTTTGGTACTAGCGGGAGGGAACGGTTACGAGCAGTACTTC.

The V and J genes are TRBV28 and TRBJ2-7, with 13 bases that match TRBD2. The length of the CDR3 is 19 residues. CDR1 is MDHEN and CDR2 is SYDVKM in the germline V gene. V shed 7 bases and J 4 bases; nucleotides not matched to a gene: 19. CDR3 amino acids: CASTSALAGGPFGPYEQYF. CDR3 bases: TGTGCCAGCACGTCGGCACTAGCGGGAGGGCCGTTTGGGCCTTACGAGCAGTACTTC.

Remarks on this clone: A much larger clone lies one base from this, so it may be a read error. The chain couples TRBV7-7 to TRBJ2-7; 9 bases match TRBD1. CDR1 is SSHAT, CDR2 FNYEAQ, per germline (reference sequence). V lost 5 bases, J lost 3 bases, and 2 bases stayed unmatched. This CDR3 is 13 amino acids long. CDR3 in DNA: TGTGCCAGCAGCGCGGACAGGGGCTACGAGCAGTACTTC. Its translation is CASSADRGYEQYF.

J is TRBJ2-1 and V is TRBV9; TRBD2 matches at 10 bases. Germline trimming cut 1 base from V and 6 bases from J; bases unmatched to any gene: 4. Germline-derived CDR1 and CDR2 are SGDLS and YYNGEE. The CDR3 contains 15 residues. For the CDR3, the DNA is TGTGCCAGCAGCGTAAGGACTAGCGGCGTCAATGAGCAGTTCTTC. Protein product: CASSVRTSGVNEQFF.

In DNA form, the CDR3 reads TGTGCCACCATAAGAGGGGGGGACGAAACAGATACGCAGTATTTT. This gives the protein CATIRGGDETDTQYF. The chain employs TRBV28 and TRBJ2-3, with TRBD2 as a possible D gene (7 bases). CDR3 size: 15 residues. CDR1 and CDR2 (germline): MDHEN, SYDVKM. Trimming pared 10 bases from V and 3 bases from J, leaving 20 bases between.

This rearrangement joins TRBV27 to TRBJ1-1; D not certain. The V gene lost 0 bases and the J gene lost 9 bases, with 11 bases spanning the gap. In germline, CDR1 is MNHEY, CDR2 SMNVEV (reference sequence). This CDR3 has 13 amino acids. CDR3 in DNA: TGTGCCAGCAGTTTATCGATGACGTCTCAAGCTTTCTTT. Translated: CASSLSMTSQAFF.

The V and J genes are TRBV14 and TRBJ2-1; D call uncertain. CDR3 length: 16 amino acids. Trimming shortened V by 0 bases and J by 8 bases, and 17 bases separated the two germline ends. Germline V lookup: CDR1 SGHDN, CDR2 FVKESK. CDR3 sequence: CASSQDYGFRSDEQFF. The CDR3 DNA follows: TGTGCCAGCAGCCAAGACTATGGGTTTAGAAGCGATGAGCAGTTCTTC.

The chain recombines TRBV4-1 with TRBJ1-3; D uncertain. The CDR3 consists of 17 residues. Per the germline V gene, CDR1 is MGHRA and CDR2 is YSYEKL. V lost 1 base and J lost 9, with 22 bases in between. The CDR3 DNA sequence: TGCGCCAGCAGCCAAGGGGGAGCGAGGCTAGCCTTCGGCACCATATATTTT. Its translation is CASSQGGARLAFGTIYF.

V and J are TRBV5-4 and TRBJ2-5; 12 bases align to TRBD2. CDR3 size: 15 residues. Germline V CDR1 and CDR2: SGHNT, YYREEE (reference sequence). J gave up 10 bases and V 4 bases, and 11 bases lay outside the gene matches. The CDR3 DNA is TGTGCCAGCAGCCTCCCGGGATCTAGCGGGAGGGTCCAGTACTTC. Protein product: CASSLPGSSGRVQYF.

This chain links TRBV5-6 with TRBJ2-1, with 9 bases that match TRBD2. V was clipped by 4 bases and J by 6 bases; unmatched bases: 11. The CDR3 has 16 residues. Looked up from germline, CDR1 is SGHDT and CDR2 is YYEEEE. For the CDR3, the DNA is TGTGCCAGCAGCCCCTTAGCGGGAGTAAATTTCAATGAGCAGTTCTTC. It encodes CASSPLAGVNFNEQFF.

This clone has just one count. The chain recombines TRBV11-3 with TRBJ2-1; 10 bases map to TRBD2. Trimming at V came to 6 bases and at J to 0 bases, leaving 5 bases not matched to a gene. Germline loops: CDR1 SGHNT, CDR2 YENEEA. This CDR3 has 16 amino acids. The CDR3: CASSWSGRGSYNEQFF. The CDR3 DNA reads TGTGCCAGCAGTTGGAGCGGGAGGGGCTCCTACAATGAGCAGTTCTTC.

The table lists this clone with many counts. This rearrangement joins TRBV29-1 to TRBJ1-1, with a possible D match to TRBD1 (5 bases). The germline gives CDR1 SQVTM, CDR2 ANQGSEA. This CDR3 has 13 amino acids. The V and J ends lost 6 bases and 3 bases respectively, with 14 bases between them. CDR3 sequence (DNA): TGCAGCGTAAGGGGAGACGGGCACACTGAAGCTTTCTTT. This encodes CSVRGDGHTEAFF.

This CDR3 is CASSQRDSDTQYF. CDR3 DNA: TGTGCCAGCAGCCAAAGAGATTCAGATACGCAGTATTTT. The chain joins TRBV4-2 to TRBJ2-3; D is uncertain. CDR3 size: 13 residues. V lost 2 bases to trimming and J lost 4 bases, with 7 bases between them. Germline assignment: CDR1 LGHNA and CDR2 YNFKEQ.

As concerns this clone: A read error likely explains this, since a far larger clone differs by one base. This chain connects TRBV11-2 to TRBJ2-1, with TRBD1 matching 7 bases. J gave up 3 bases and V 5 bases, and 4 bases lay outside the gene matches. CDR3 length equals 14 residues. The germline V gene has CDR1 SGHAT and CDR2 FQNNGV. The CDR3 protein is CASSPRDSYNEQFF. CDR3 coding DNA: TGTGCCAGCAGCCCCCGGGACAGCTACAATGAGCAGTTCTTC.